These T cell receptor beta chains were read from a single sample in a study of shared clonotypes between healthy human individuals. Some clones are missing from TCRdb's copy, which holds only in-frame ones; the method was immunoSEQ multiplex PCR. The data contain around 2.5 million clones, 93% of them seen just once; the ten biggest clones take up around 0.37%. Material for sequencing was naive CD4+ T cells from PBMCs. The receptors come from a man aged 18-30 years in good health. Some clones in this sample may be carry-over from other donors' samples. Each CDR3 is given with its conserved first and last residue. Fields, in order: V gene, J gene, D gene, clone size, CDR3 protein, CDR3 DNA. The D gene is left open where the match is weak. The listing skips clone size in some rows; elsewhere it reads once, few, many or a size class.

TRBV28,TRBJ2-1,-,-,CASSYGTPWGRQFF,TGTGCCAGCAGTTACGGGACCCCCTGGGGAAGGCAGTTCTTC
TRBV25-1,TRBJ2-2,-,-,CASSDSVFTGELFF,TGTGCCAGCAGTGACAGTGTTTTCACCGGGGAGCTGTTTTTT
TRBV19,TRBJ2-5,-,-,CASSISWQGETQYF,TGTGCCAGTAGTATTAGTTGGCAGGGTGAGACCCAGTACTTC
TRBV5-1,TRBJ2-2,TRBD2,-,CASIAGTSGNTGELFF,TGCGCCAGCATCGCCGGGACTAGCGGTAACACCGGGGAGCTGTTTTTT
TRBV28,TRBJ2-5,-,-,CASSLLSETQYF,TGTGCCAGCAGTTTACTTAGCGAGACCCAGTACTTC
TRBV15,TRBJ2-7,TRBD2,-,CATSSPGLAGYEQYF,TGTGCCACCAGCAGCCCTGGACTAGCGGGCTACGAGCAGTACTTC
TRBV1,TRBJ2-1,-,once,CTSRGLAVYNEQFF,TGCACCAGCCGGGGACTAGCGGTCTACAATGAGCAGTTCTTC
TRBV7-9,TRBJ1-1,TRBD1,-,CASSGTGKDTEAFF,TGTGCCAGCAGCGGGACAGGGAAGGACACTGAAGCTTTCTTT
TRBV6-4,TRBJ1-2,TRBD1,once,CASSVTGEDGGYTF,TGTGCCAGCAGTGTGACAGGGGAAGATGGTGGCTACACCTTC
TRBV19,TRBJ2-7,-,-,CASSMGAPDTRYF,TGTGCCAGTAGTATGGGCGCCCCGGACACGCGGTACTTC
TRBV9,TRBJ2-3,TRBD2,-,CASSETSGETDTQYF,TGTGCCAGCAGCGAGACTAGCGGGGAAACAGATACGCAGTATTTT
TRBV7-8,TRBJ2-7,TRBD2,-,CASSSGTSGSNVYEQYF,TGTGCCAGCAGCTCAGGGACTAGCGGGAGTAACGTTTACGAGCAGTACTTC
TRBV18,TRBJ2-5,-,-,CASSRPGQTETQYF,TGTGCCAGCTCACGACCGGGGCAGACAGAGACCCAGTACTTC
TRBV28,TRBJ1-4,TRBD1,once,CASSLSIFGTGSTNEKLFF,TGTGCCAGCAGTTTATCTATCTTTGGGACAGGGTCCACTAATGAAAAACTGTTTTTT
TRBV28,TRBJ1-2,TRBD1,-,CASSLGQGRYGYTF,TGTGCCAGCAGTTTGGGACAGGGGCGATATGGCTACACCTTC
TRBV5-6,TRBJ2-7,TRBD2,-,CASSLGERERYEQYF,TGTGCCAGCAGCTTAGGAGAGCGGGAAAGGTACGAGCAGTACTTC
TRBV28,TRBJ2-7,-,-,CASSFGYEQYF,TGTGCCAGCAGTTTCGGCTACGAGCAGTACTTC
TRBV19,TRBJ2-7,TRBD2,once,CASSIGVGLGSYEQYF,TGTGCCAGTAGTATAGGCGTCGGACTAGGCTCCTACGAGCAGTACTTC
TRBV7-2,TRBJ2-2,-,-,CASSLGASLETGELFF,TGTGCCAGCAGCTTGGGGGCATCCCTGGAAACCGGGGAGCTGTTTTTT
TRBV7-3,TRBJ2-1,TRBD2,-,CASSLGLALDNEQFF,TGTGCCAGCAGCTTAGGACTAGCCCTCGACAATGAGCAGTTCTTC
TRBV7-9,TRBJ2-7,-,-,CASSLPGGEDEQYF,TGTGCCAGCAGCTTGCCGGGTGGGGAGGACGAGCAGTACTTC
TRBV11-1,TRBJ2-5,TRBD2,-,CASSLRLAGGRAQYF,TGTGCCAGCAGCTTAAGACTAGCGGGAGGTAGGGCCCAGTACTTC
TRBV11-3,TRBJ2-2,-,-,CASSRGPGELFF,TGTGCCAGCAGTCGGGGCCCCGGGGAGCTGTTTTTT
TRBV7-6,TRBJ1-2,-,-,CASSLDSGRGYGYTF,TGTGCCAGCAGCTTAGATTCTGGCAGGGGCTATGGCTACACCTTC
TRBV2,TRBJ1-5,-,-,CASSGQGYQPQHF,TGTGCCAGCAGTGGTCAGGGTTATCAGCCCCAGCATTTT
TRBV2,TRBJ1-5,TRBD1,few,CASSLRTGSGQPQHF,TGTGCCAGCAGTCTCCGGACAGGGTCCGGTCAGCCCCAGCATTTT
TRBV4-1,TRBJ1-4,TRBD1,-,CASSQEGQGNEKLFF,TGCGCCAGCAGCCAGGAGGGACAGGGAAATGAAAAACTGTTTTTT
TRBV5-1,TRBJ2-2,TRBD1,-,CASSLEQGRTGELFF,TGCGCCAGCAGCTTGGAACAGGGGCGTACCGGGGAGCTGTTTTTT
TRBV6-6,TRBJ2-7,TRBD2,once,CASSYLSSGSYEQYF,TGTGCCAGCAGTTACCTGTCGAGCGGGAGCTACGAGCAGTACTTC
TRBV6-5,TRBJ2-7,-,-,CASSYKETSTYEQYF,TGTGCCAGCAGTTACAAGGAAACCTCTACCTACGAGCAGTACTTC
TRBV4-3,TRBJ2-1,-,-,CASSKEDWENNEQFF,TGCGCCAGCAGCAAGGAAGACTGGGAAAACAATGAGCAGTTCTTC
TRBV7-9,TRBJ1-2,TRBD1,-,CASSLAAGGYLGGYTF,TGTGCCAGCAGCTTAGCGGCAGGGGGTTACTTGGGTGGCTACACCTTC
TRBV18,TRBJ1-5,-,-,CASSLRTDNQPQHF,TGTGCCAGCTCACTAAGGACAGACAATCAGCCCCAGCATTTT
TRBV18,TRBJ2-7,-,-,CASSPPVRGEQYF,TGTGCCAGCTCACCACCGGTCCGGGGCGAGCAGTACTTC
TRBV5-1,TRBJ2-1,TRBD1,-,CASSLGRQGANEQFF,TGCGCCAGCAGCTTGGGGCGACAGGGGGCTAATGAGCAGTTCTTC
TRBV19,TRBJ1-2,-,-,CASISGGRADRIYGYTF,TGTGCCAGTATTTCTGGAGGGCGGGCAGACAGGATCTATGGCTACACCTTC
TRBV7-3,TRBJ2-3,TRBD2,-,CASSLMAGREGYPKYF,TGTGCCAGCAGCTTAATGGCCGGCAGGGAGGGATACCCTAAGTATTTT
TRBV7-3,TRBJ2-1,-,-,CASSLEARRSNEQFF,TGTGCCAGCAGCTTAGAGGCTAGAAGGAGCAATGAGCAGTTCTTC
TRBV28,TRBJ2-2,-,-,CASRISRGGLLTGELFF,TGTGCCAGCAGGATATCCAGGGGTGGGCTGTTGACCGGGGAGCTGTTTTTT
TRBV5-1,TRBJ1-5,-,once,CASSLGGFGNQPQHF,TGCGCCAGCAGCTTGGGGGGTTTTGGCAATCAGCCCCAGCATTTT
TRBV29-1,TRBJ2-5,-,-,CSSQGGTDQETQYF,TGCAGCTCACAAGGGGGGACAGACCAAGAGACCCAGTACTTC
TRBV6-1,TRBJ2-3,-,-,CASDKRESTDTQYF,TGTGCCAGCGATAAGAGGGAAAGCACAGATACGCAGTATTTT
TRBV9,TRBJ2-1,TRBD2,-,CASTSQASGYNEQFF,TGTGCCAGCACCTCCCAGGCTAGCGGATACAATGAGCAGTTCTTC
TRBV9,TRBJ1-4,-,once,CASSVRPGAREKLFF,TGTGCCAGCAGCGTACGCCCGGGGGCGAGAGAAAAACTGTTTTTT
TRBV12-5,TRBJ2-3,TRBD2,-,CASGWASTSGFTDTQYF,TGTGCTAGTGGTTGGGCCTCGACTAGCGGGTTTACAGATACGCAGTATTTT
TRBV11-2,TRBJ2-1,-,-,CASSLVGDEFNEQFF,TGTGCCAGCAGCTTAGTGGGGGACGAGTTCAATGAGCAGTTCTTC
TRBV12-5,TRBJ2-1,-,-,CASGLSQGYVDEQFF,TGTGCTAGTGGCCTCTCCCAGGGCTACGTGGATGAGCAGTTCTTC
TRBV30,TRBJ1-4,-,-,CAWSVRGEKLFF,TGTGCCTGGAGTGTACGGGGTGAAAAACTGTTTTTT
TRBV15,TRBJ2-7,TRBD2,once,CATRDTSGSYEQYF,TGTGCCACCAGAGATACTAGCGGCTCCTACGAGCAGTACTTC
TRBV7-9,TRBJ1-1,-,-,CASSLDLGRSAEAFF,TGTGCCAGCAGCTTAGATTTGGGGAGGTCCGCTGAAGCTTTCTTT
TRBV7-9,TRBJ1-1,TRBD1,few,CASSPRDRDAFF,TGTGCCAGCAGCCCCCGGGACAGGGACGCTTTCTTT
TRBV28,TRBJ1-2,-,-,CASSLRAYGYTF,TGTGCCAGCAGTCTCAGGGCCTATGGCTACACCTTC
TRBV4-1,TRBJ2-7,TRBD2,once,CASSRTSGGPYEQYF,TGCGCCAGCAGCCGCACTAGCGGGGGCCCCTACGAGCAGTACTTC
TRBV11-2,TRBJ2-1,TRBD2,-,CASSWRRGSSYNEQFF,TGTGCCAGCAGCTGGAGGCGGGGGAGCTCCTACAATGAGCAGTTCTTC
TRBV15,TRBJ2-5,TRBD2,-,CATSRSRGEETQYF,TGTGCCACCAGCAGAAGCCGGGGGGAAGAGACCCAGTACTTC